This passage covers 18 T cell receptor beta chains from one sample sequenced in a study of blood T cell repertoires in COVID-19. Data came from immunoSEQ multiplex PCR; TCRdb stores just in-frame clones and leaves some out. The table has around 300,000 clones, roughly 90% seen once. Sequenced input: PBMCs or T cells enriched from blood (not recorded which). Receptors originate from a woman aged 40 to 49 who had recovered from COVID-19.

About this clone: This same CDR3 is encoded by further DNA sequences in the sample. This rearrangement joins TRBV18 to TRBJ1-2; TRBD1 aligns across 8 bases. This CDR3 comprises 14 residues. From germline, CDR1 is KGHSH and CDR2 LQKENI. The V segment lost 3 bases and the J segment 3 bases; nucleotides outside the gene matches: 3. The CDR3 DNA reads TGTGCCAGCTCACCCTTGGACAGGGACTATGGCTACACCTTC. Translation gives CASSPLDRDYGYTF.

J is TRBJ1-1 and V is TRBV7-8; 11 positions agree with TRBD1. The germline V gene has CDR1 SGHVS and CDR2 FQNEAQ. CDR3 length equals 14 residues. V was pared by 5 bases and J by 8 bases, with 7 bases of the junction left unmatched. CDR3 sequence reads: CASSPGTGGREAFF. The CDR3 region has the DNA TGTGCCAGCAGCCCCGGGACAGGGGGGAGGGAAGCTTTCTTT.

V usage is TRBV18 and J usage is TRBJ1-1, with D perhaps TRBD1 (6 bases). V was trimmed by 3 bases and J by 6 bases, leaving 17 bases between them. The CDR3 has 15 residues. The germline gives CDR1 KGHSH, CDR2 LQKENI. The CDR3 here is CASSPARAGAAEAFF. CDR3 sequence (DNA): TGTGCCAGCTCACCCGCTCGGGCAGGGGCCGCTGAAGCTTTCTTT.

The V call is TRBV5-1, the J call TRBJ2-6, with 9 bases lining up with TRBD1. Germline-derived CDR1 and CDR2 are SGHRS and YFSETQ. V shed 2 bases and J 0 bases; nucleotides not matched to a gene: 6. The CDR3 contains 18 residues. Here the CDR3 reads CASSLQGADYSGANVLTF. The CDR3, as DNA: TGCGCCAGCAGCTTACAGGGGGCTGACTACTCTGGGGCCAACGTCCTGACTTTC.

V gene TRBV12-2 combines with J gene TRBJ2-5; no DNA check was done on the table's D call, TRBD1. TRBV12-2 constitutes a pseudogene. CDR3 length: 15 residues. The CDR3 reads CASRLPQGPLVTQYF. The DNA of the CDR3 is TGTGCAAGTCGCTTACCACAGGGCCCCCTTGTTACCCAGTACTTC.

The chain links TRBV7-2 to TRBJ2-5, with 7 bases fitting TRBD2. V dropped 3 bases and J dropped 3; count of bases not matched to a gene: 7. The V gene's germline CDR1 is SGHTA and CDR2 FQGNSA. The CDR3 totals 15 residues. Here the CDR3 DNA reads TGTGCCAGCAGCTTCAACCAGGGAGGGGAAGAGACCCAGTACTTC. Translation: CASSFNQGGEETQYF.

In this sample, this clone turned up a few times. The chain uses TRBV6-6 and TRBJ1-2; D ambiguous. Trimming left V 6 bases short and J 6 bases short, with 11 bases between. The length of the CDR3 is 12 residues. CDR1 is MNHNY, CDR2 SVGAGI, per germline (reference sequence). In DNA form, the CDR3 reads TGTGCCAGCAGCCCAAGTCGGGATGGCTACACCTTC. Translating it yields CASSPSRDGYTF.

The V gene is TRBV6-5, the J gene TRBJ1-1; 8 bases map to TRBD1. Germline-derived CDR1 and CDR2 are MNHEY and SVGAGI. CDR3 length: 15 residues. V was clipped by 6 bases and J by 4 bases; unmatched bases: 10. The CDR3 sequence is CASSWDRRETTEAFF. The CDR3 bases are TGTGCCAGCAGCTGGGACAGGCGGGAGACCACTGAAGCTTTCTTT.

The genes are TRBV12-5 and TRBJ2-7; 9 bases are a match to TRBD1. This CDR3 has 16 residues. V dropped 4 bases and J dropped 3; count of bases not matched to a gene: 10. Germline loops: CDR1 LGHNT, CDR2 FRNRAP. CDR3 DNA sequence: TGTGCTAGTGGTTCCCCTTCCGGGACAGGGAGCTACGAGCAGTACTTC. Translated: CASGSPSGTGSYEQYF.

This clone showed up just once. The V gene is TRBV29-1, the J gene TRBJ2-6; D is unclear. With 3 bases removed from V and 0 bases from J, the gap between germline ends came to 12 bases. The CDR3 totals 16 residues. The germline CDR1 and CDR2 sequences are SQVTM and ANQGSEA. The CDR3 loop is CSVDRIGGSGANVLTF. The CDR3 DNA reads as TGCAGCGTTGATCGCATAGGCGGCTCTGGGGCCAACGTCCTGACTTTC.

This clone has just a few counts. The rearrangement joins TRBV5-1 to TRBJ1-6; D perhaps matches TRBD1 (5 bases). The CDR3 runs to 13 residues. The germline gives CDR1 SGHRS, CDR2 YFSETQ. The V gene lost 2 bases and the J gene lost 10 bases, with 10 bases spanning the gap. In DNA, the CDR3 is TGCGCCAGCAGCTTAAGCAGGGAATCACCCCTCCACTTT. Translated: CASSLSRESPLHF.

In this sample, this clone turned up a few times. The CDR3 bases are TGTGCCAGCAGTCACGACAGGGGCAATCAGCCCCAGCATTTT. Translated, it gives CASSHDRGNQPQHF. V is TRBV6-5 and J is TRBJ1-5; 7 nucleotides align to TRBD1. The V gene end was trimmed by 5 bases and the J gene end by 2 bases; junction bases not matched to a gene: 3. CDR3 length equals 14 residues. Germline lookup yields CDR1 MNHEY and CDR2 SVGAGI.

The rearrangement links TRBV4-2 to TRBJ1-1; D is ambiguous. Germline assignment: CDR1 LGHNA and CDR2 YNFKEQ. V was shortened by 1 base and J by 5 bases, with 11 bases between the two germline ends. The CDR3 is 14 amino acids. DNA of the CDR3: TGTGCCAGCAGCCAAGGCGGAGGGATGACTGAAGCTTTCTTT. Translating gives CASSQGGGMTEAFF.

CDR3 bases: TGTGCCAGTAGTAGCCGGGACAGACGTTGGGATACGCAGTATTTT. As protein: CASSSRDRRWDTQYF. The rearrangement links TRBV19 to TRBJ2-3, with TRBD1 identical over 7 bases. The CDR3 sequence is 15 residues long. Germline assignment: CDR1 LNHDA and CDR2 SQIVND (reference sequence). The junction had 10 bases not matched to a gene; V was cut back by 4 bases and J by 6 bases. Variable domain in full (rest from reference TRBV19 and TRBJ2-3): DGGITQSPKYLFRKEGQNVTLSCEQNLNHDAMYWYRQDPGQGLRLIYYSQIVNDFQKGDIAEGYSVSREKKESFPLTVTSAQKNPTAFYLCASSSRDRRWDTQYFGPGTRLTVL.

This chain connects TRBV5-1 to TRBJ1-1, with D perhaps matching TRBD1 (5 bases). The V gene lost 3 bases and the J gene lost 6 bases, with 12 bases spanning the gap. This CDR3 comprises 13 residues. The germline CDR1 and CDR2 sequences are SGHRS and YFSETQ. The chain's CDR3 is CASSWSGGSEAFF. The DNA for the CDR3 is TGCGCCAGCAGCTGGTCGGGGGGATCTGAAGCTTTCTTT.

This chain uses TRBV27 with TRBJ2-3, with 14 bases aligning to TRBD2. The CDR3 length is 18 residues. The J segment lost 0 bases and the V segment lost 3 bases, leaving 5 bases of the junction unmatched. Germline lookup yields CDR1 MNHEY and CDR2 SMNVEV (reference sequence). The CDR3 reads CASSLRLAGGPSTDTQYF. CDR3 nucleotide sequence: TGTGCCAGCAGTTTGCGACTAGCGGGAGGGCCCAGCACAGATACGCAGTATTTT.

The V gene is TRBV7-3, the J gene TRBJ2-1, with TRBD2 identical over 9 bases. From germline, CDR1 is SGHTA and CDR2 FQGTGA. This CDR3 has 16 residues. V trimming: 3 bases; J trimming: 0 bases; junction bases outside the gene matches: 3. CDR3 DNA: TGTGCCAGCAGCTTGGCGGGAGGGATCTCCTACAATGAGCAGTTCTTC. It yields the protein CASSLAGGISYNEQFF.

V and J are TRBV3-1 (or the pseudogene TRBV3-2) and TRBJ2-1; D not certain. Trimming left V 6 bases short and J 2 bases short, with 11 bases between. This CDR3 is built from 14 residues. Germline loops: CDR1 LGHDT, CDR2 YNNKEL (reference sequence). The CDR3 is CASSPGSPYNEQFF. The CDR3 DNA is TGTGCCAGCAGTCCAGGATCCCCCTACAATGAGCAGTTCTTC.